The 12 T cell receptor beta chains given below trace back to one sample, sequenced in a study of blood T cell repertoires in COVID-19. Produced via immunoSEQ multiplex PCR; TCRdb's table is partial and in-frame only. The table records roughly 250,000 clones, approximately 79% of them present only once. Sequencing was carried out using peripheral blood. The receptor set was obtained from a woman of 80 years or more with active or convalescent COVID-19.

In this sample, this clone turned up many times. The chain combines TRBV23-1 with TRBJ1-6; TRBD1 matches at 8 bases. TRBV23-1 is an ORF, with its function uncertain. The V segment lost 4 bases and the J segment 15 bases; nucleotides outside the gene matches: 11. The CDR3 is 14 residues long. CDR3 amino acids: CASSLLTGAVFLHF. In DNA form, the CDR3 reads TGCGCCAGCAGTCTCCTGACAGGGGCCGTTTTCCTCCACTTT.

This clone came up a few times. The CDR3 spells CASGPEGRGPGNTIYF. The CDR3 coding sequence is TGTGCTAGTGGCCCCGAAGGCAGGGGGCCAGGAAACACCATATATTTT. V usage is TRBV12-5 and J usage is TRBJ1-3; 8 nucleotides match TRBD1. The germline V gene encodes CDR1 LGHNT and CDR2 FRNRAP. After removal of 6 bases from V and 4 bases from J, the junction contained 11 bases not matched to a gene. This CDR3 contains 16 residues.

The genes are TRBV10-1 and TRBJ2-3; weak D call: TRBD2 (6 bases). The germline gives CDR1 WNHNN, CDR2 SYGVQD (reference sequence). Between the trimmed V and J ends, which lost 5 bases and 2 bases, there was a span of 17 bases. The CDR3 consists of 16 residues. CDR3 amino acids: CASSPMVAVTTDTQYF. The CDR3 region has the DNA TGCGCCAGCAGTCCCATGGTAGCGGTGACCACAGATACGCAGTATTTT.

The rearrangement joins TRBV5-1 to TRBJ2-5; tentatively, D is TRBD2 (6 bases). The CDR3 has 13 amino acids. V was cut by 5 bases and J by 3 bases, with 11 bases left in between. Germline CDR1 and CDR2: SGHRS and YFSETQ. The CDR3 DNA reads TGCGCCAGCAGACGGGACTTAGAAGAGACCCAGTACTTC. Translated: CASRRDLEETQYF. Full variable domain (rest looked up from reference TRBV5-1 and TRBJ2-5): KAGVTQTPRYLIKTRGQQVTLSCSPISGHRSVSWYQQTPGQGLQFLFEYFSETQRNKGNFPGRFSGRQFSNSRSEMNVSTLELGDSALYLCASRRDLEETQYFGPGTRLLVL.

Note on this clone: The same CDR3 is also encoded by other DNA sequences in this sample. The chain links TRBV5-1 to TRBJ1-5; 8 bases agree with TRBD1. V was pared by 4 bases and J by 5 bases, with 5 bases of the junction left unmatched. Germline V lookup: CDR1 SGHRS, CDR2 YFSETQ. This CDR3 has 14 amino acids. The CDR3 spells CASSPDRVDQPQHF. CDR3 DNA: TGCGCCAGCAGCCCGGACAGGGTGGATCAGCCCCAGCATTTT.

The V call is TRBV25-1, the J call TRBJ1-6; 11 nucleotides match TRBD1. CDR3 length: 15 residues. With V trimmed by 5 bases and J by 8 bases, 5 bases remained unmatched. Germline V gene data show CDR1 as MGHDK and CDR2 as SYGVNS. The CDR3 is CASSNTGQGDSPLHF. As DNA, the CDR3 is TGTGCCAGCAGTAATACGGGACAGGGGGATTCACCCCTCCACTTT.

The rearrangement links TRBV6-5 to TRBJ1-1; the D gene is possibly TRBD1 (5 bases). Germline V gene sequence: CDR1 MNHEY, CDR2 SVGAGI. V shed 6 bases and J shed 0 bases, with 14 bases lying between them. This CDR3 comprises 15 residues. CDR3 sequence reads: CASSPDSFVNTEAFF. In nucleotides, the CDR3 is TGTGCCAGCAGCCCCGACAGTTTCGTGAACACTGAAGCTTTCTTT.

The rearrangement joins TRBV12-3 or TRBV12-4 to TRBJ2-5, with D possibly matching TRBD2 (6 bases). V was trimmed by 6 bases and J by 4 bases, leaving 9 bases between them. There are 12 residues in the CDR3. DNA for the CDR3: TGTGCCAGCAGGGGACTGGGAGAGACCCAGTACTTC. This translates into CASRGLGETQYF.

The rearrangement uses TRBV5-1 and TRBJ2-5, with 8 bases that match TRBD2. Germline CDR1 SGHRS, CDR2 YFSETQ. This CDR3 is 15 amino acids long. V shed 0 bases and J 5 bases; nucleotides not matched to a gene: 6. The DNA for the CDR3 is TGCGCCAGCAGCTTGGTTGGGACTAGAGAGGAGACCCAGTACTTC. Encoded protein: CASSLVGTREETQYF.

This chain uses TRBV9 with TRBJ2-1, with D possibly matching TRBD2 (6 bases). The ends were cut back, 0 bases at V and 4 bases at J, with 11 bases in the middle. The V gene's germline CDR1 is SGDLS and CDR2 YYNGEE. CDR3 length: 15 amino acids. This CDR3 is CASSVAGREYNEQFF. In DNA form, the CDR3 reads TGTGCCAGCAGCGTAGCTGGTCGGGAGTACAATGAGCAGTTCTTC.

The chain employs TRBV2 and TRBJ1-5, with 8 bases matching TRBD1. In germline, CDR1 is SNHLY, CDR2 FYNNEI. Unmatched junction bases numbered 5, after V lost 4 bases and J lost 3 bases. This CDR3 has 15 residues. The CDR3 nucleotides are TGTGCCAGCAGTGGATCAGGGGGCAACAATCAGCCCCAGCATTTT. Amino acid sequence: CASSGSGGNNQPQHF. The whole variable domain, filled in from reference TRBV2 and TRBJ1-5, reads EPEVTQTPSHQVTQMGQEVILRCVPISNHLYFYWYRQILGQKVEFLVSFYNNEISEKSEIFDDQFSVERPDGSNFTLKIRSTKLEDSAMYFCASSGSGGNNQPQHFGDGTRLSIL.

This clone was seen a handful of times. This rearrangement joins TRBV6-5 to TRBJ2-1; tentative D call: TRBD2 (5 bases). V was cut by 3 bases and J by 2 bases, with 5 bases left in between. The CDR3 extends over 13 amino acids. The germline CDR1 and CDR2 sequences are MNHEY and SVGAGI. The CDR3 is CASSYSAYNEQFF. In DNA form, the CDR3 reads TGTGCCAGCAGTTATAGCGCCTACAATGAGCAGTTCTTC.